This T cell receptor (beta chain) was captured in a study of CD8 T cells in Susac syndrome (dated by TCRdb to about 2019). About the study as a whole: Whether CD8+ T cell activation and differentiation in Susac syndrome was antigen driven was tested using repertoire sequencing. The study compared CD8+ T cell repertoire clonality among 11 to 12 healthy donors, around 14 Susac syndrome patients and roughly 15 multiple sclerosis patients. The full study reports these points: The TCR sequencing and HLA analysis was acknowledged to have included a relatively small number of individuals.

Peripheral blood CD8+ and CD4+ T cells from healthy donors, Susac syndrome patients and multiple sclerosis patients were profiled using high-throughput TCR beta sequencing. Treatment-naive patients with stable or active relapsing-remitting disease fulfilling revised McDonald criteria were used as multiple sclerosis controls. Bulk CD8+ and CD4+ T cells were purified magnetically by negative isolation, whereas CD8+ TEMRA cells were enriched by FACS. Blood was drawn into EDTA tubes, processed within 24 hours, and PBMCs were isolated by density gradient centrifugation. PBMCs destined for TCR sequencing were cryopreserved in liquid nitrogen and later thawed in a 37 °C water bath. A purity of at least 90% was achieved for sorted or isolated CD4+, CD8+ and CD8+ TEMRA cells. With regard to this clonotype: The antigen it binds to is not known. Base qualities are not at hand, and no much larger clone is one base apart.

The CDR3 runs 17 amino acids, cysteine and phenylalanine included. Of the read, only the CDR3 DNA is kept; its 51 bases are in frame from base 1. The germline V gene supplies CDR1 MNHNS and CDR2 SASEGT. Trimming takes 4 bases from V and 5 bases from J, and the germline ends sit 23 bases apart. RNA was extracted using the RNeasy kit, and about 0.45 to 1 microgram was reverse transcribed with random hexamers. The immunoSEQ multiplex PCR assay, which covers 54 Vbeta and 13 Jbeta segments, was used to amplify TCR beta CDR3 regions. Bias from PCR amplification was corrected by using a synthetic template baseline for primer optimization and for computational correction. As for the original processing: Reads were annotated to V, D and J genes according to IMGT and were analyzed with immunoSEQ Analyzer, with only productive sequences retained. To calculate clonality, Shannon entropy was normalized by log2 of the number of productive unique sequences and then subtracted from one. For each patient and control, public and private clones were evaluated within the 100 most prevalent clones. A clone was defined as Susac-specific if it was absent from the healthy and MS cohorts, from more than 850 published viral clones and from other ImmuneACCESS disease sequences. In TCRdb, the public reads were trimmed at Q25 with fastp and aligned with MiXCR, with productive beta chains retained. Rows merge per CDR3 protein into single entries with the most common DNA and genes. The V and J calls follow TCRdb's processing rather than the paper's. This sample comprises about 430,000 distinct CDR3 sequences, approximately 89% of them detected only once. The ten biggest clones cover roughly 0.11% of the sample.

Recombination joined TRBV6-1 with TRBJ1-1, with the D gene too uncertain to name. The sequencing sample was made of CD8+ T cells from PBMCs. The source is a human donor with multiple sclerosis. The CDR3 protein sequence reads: CASSAAQRSGRLTEAFF. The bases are TGTGCCAGCAGTGCAGCTCAACGATCGGGTCGGTTGACTGAAGCTTTCTTT.